This T cell receptor (beta chain) was captured by sequencing in a study of T cell responses to AZD1222 COVID-19 vaccine. The CDR3 consists of 15 residues. V was shortened by 1 base and J by 4 bases, with 13 bases between the two germline ends. Germline CDR1 and CDR2: LNHNV and YYDKDF (reference sequence). Findings and caveats of the study: The donor cohort was predominantly white British with a female majority, and clonal diversity may have been underestimated.

About this clone itself: Its antigen is unidentified.

Using immunoSEQ multiplex PCR, the repertoire was profiled, and TCRdb retains in-frame clones only, with some absent. The sample gives approximately 170,000 clones, about 92% of which show up once; 1% to 1.4% is in the top ten. This clonotype was obtained from an adult who received the AZD1222 COVID-19 vaccine. The material was peripheral blood, obtained 28 days after the second AZD1222 dose. V is TRBV15 and J is TRBJ1-1; D unresolved. The CDR3 DNA reads TGTGCCACCAGCAGAGGGGGTGCACCCTTCACTGAAGCTTTCTTT. It codes for CATSRGGAPFTEAFF.